This T cell receptor beta chain was found in a study of human T cells and chemical hapten exposure. Overall study context: In the sensitization step, 2% DPC was placed on 2 cm by 2 cm of upper inner arm skin.

Whole-study findings and limits: Expanded TCR counts at PT1 went up together with patch test score, a positive correlation.

As for time point: pre-sensitization, week 0. Regarding treatment: therapeutic diphenylcyclopropenone sensitization with weekly scalp DPC. Unfractionated whole blood was the source from which total RNA was extracted. Participating donors were patients with alopecia, aged 18 to 70 years, considered appropriate candidates for DPC. Note on this clonotype: Antigen: not known.

Original data processing: With a range of 23,224 to 690,600, the median per sample was about 92,000 TCRs. TCRdb processed the RACE reads anew with MiXCR; each CDR3 protein has one entry. None of the V and J calls come from the authors' own analysis; TCRdb made them. The table records about 50,000 distinct CDR3 sequences, 9.5% to 10% of them present only once. This TCR was recovered from a young woman with alopecia areata. Some clones in this sample may be carry-over from other donors' samples. The specimen was whole blood, collected in connection with sensitization to the hapten diphenylcyclopropenone (DPC).

DNA for the CDR3: TGTGCCAGCAGCTTAGGGACGAATCAGCCCCAGCATTTT. Amino acid sequence: CASSLGTNQPQHF. This chain uses TRBV11-2 with TRBJ1-5; no reliable D call. There are 13 residues in the CDR3. With 1 base removed from V and 4 bases from J, the gap between germline ends came to 5 bases. Per germline, CDR1 SGHAT and CDR2 FQNNGV.